What follows are 22 T cell receptor beta chains derived from one specimen sequenced in a study of cytomegalovirus exposure and HLA in healthy donors. Both 60 Vbeta primers and 13 Jbeta primers went into the PCR. The protocol was immunoSEQ multiplex PCR, while the TCRdb copy is restricted to in-frame clones and leaves out a portion. The table has about 95,000 clones, approximately 81% seen once. The sequenced sample was PBMCs. The receptors here all came from a woman aged 70-85 years in good health and CMV-seropositive.

This chain links TRBV28 with TRBJ2-5; 7 nucleotides agree with TRBD1. Germline CDR1 reads MDHEN; CDR2 reads SYDVKM. This CDR3 is 14 amino acids long. Unmatched junction bases numbered 6, after V lost 6 bases and J lost 2 bases. For the CDR3, the DNA is TGTGCCAGCAGAATCCTGGGACAGCAAGAGACCCAGTACTTC. Protein sequence: CASRILGQQETQYF.

The chain links TRBV11-2 to TRBJ1-6, with D hard to call. Trimming removed 4 bases at V and 9 bases at J, with 16 bases between. CDR3 length: 15 amino acids. The germline V gene encodes CDR1 SGHAT and CDR2 FQNNGV. Written as DNA, the CDR3 is TGTGCCAGCAGCTCCCCCGGGGTTTTGGGTTCACCCCTCCACTTT. Its translation: CASSSPGVLGSPLHF.

The genes are TRBV4-3 and TRBJ2-1, with 8 bases aligning to TRBD1. V lost 2 bases and J lost 6; bases outside the gene matches: 3. The CDR3 length is 14 residues. Germline V CDR1 and CDR2: LGHNA, YSLEER. As DNA, the CDR3 is TGCGCCAGCAGCCAACAGGGGGCAGTCAATGAGCAGTTCTTC. Its protein product is CASSQQGAVNEQFF.

This chain links TRBV18 with TRBJ2-7, with 10 bases lining up with TRBD2. This CDR3 is built from 16 residues. V shed 0 bases and J 4 bases; nucleotides not matched to a gene: 6. Germline-derived CDR1 and CDR2 are KGHSH and LQKENI. For the CDR3, the DNA is TGTGCCAGCTCACCACCGGTCACTAGCGGGAAGTACGAGCAGTACTTC. The encoded protein is CASSPPVTSGKYEQYF.

The chain combines TRBV11-2 with TRBJ1-2, with TRBD1 as a possible D gene (6 bases). Trimming cost V 4 bases and J 5 bases, with 11 bases left between them. The CDR3 is 13 residues long. Germline CDR1 reads SGHAT; CDR2 reads FQNNGV. The CDR3 DNA follows: TGTGCCAGCAGCTCCTCCAGGGGTTATGGCTACACCTTC. It yields the protein CASSSSRGYGYTF.

V is TRBV5-4 and J is TRBJ2-3; 8 nucleotides match TRBD1. V lost 3 bases to trimming and J lost 1 base; unmatched junction nucleotides: 7. Looked up from germline, CDR1 is SGHNT and CDR2 is YYREEE (reference sequence). This CDR3 has 16 amino acids. The CDR3 spells CASSYPRGQGTDTQYF. CDR3 nucleotide sequence: TGTGCCAGCAGCTACCCCAGGGGGCAGGGCACAGATACGCAGTATTTT. Full variable domain (remainder filled in from reference TRBV5-4 and TRBJ2-3): ETGVTQSPTHLIKTRGQQVTLRCSSQSGHNTVSWYQQALGQGPQFIFQYYREEENGRGNFPPRFSGLQFPNYSSELNVNALELDDSALYLCASSYPRGQGTDTQYFGPGTRLTVL.

There are a few counts of this clone. The V gene is TRBV13, the J gene TRBJ2-4; a possible D gene is TRBD2 (5 bases). V was clipped by 2 bases and J by 1 base, with 12 bases between them. The CDR3 loop spans 16 amino acids. Per the germline V gene, CDR1 is PRHDT and CDR2 is FYEKMQ (reference sequence). CDR3 sequence: CASSLRESVAKNIQYF. The CDR3 nucleotides are TGTGCCAGCAGCTTAAGGGAGTCGGTTGCCAAAAACATTCAGTACTTC.

This chain links TRBV5-5 with TRBJ2-7; D perhaps matches TRBD1 (6 bases). This CDR3 spans 15 amino acids. The germline CDR1 and CDR2 sequences are SGHKS and YYEKEE (reference sequence). V was cut by 2 bases and J by 0 bases, with 12 bases left in between. The CDR3 loop reads CASSFFDRNSYEQYF. CDR3 DNA sequence: TGTGCCAGCAGCTTTTTCGACAGGAACTCCTACGAGCAGTACTTC. The full variable domain, in which reference TRBV5-5 and TRBJ2-7 provide the parts outside the CDR3, is DAGVTQSPTHLIKTRGQQVTLRCSPISGHKSVSWYQQVLGQGPQFIFQYYEKEERGRGNFPDRFSARQFPNYSSELNVNALLLGDSALYLCASSFFDRNSYEQYFGPGTRLTVT.

The chain links TRBV14 to TRBJ1-4, with a possible D match to TRBD1 (6 bases). Trimming cost V 0 bases and J 5 bases, with 10 bases left between them. The CDR3 has 15 amino acids. Germline CDR1 SGHDN, CDR2 FVKESK. The CDR3 here is CASSQDNRVNEKLFF. CDR3 DNA sequence: TGTGCCAGCAGCCAAGATAACAGGGTGAATGAAAAACTGTTTTTT. Using reference TRBV14 and TRBJ1-4 for the parts outside the CDR3, the full variable domain is EAGVTQFPSHSVIEKGQTVTLRCDPISGHDNLYWYRRVMGKEIKFLLHFVKESKQDESGMPNNRFLAERTGGTYSTLKVQPAELEDSGVYFCASSQDNRVNEKLFFGSGTQLSVL.

The chain employs TRBV20-1 and TRBJ2-7; TRBD2 matches 7 bases. Germline V gives CDR1 DFQATT, CDR2 SNEGSKA (reference sequence). V trimming: 7 bases; J trimming: 0 bases; junction bases outside the gene matches: 0. The CDR3 is 11 residues long. In nucleotides, the CDR3 is TGCAGTGGCGGGAGCTCCTACGAGCAGTACTTC. Translating gives CSGGSSYEQYF.

The rearrangement links TRBV7-9 to TRBJ2-2; the D gene is possibly TRBD1 (6 bases). CDR3 length: 15 amino acids. CDR1 and CDR2 from the germline V gene are SEHNR and FQNEAQ (reference sequence). Between the trimmed V and J ends, which lost 6 bases and 0 bases, there was a span of 11 bases. CDR3 nucleotide sequence: TGTGCCAGCAGTTCCGGGACAACGAACACCGGGGAGCTGTTTTTT. Translated: CASSSGTTNTGELFF. Complete variable domain (other parts from reference TRBV7-9 and TRBJ2-2): DTGVSQNPRHKITKRGQNVTFRCDPISEHNRLYWYRQTLGQGPEFLTYFQNEAQLEKSRLLSDRFSAERPKGSFSTLEIQRTEQGDSAMYLCASSSGTTNTGELFFGEGSRLTVL.

V usage is TRBV29-1 and J usage is TRBJ2-3, with 12 bases fitting TRBD1. The germline V gene has CDR1 SQVTM and CDR2 ANQGSEA. After removal of 3 bases from V and 7 bases from J, the junction contained 5 bases not matched to a gene. This CDR3 spans 14 amino acids. CDR3: CSVEGQGARNTQYF. CDR3 in DNA: TGCAGCGTTGAGGGACAGGGGGCGCGGAATACGCAGTATTTT.

V gene TRBV27 combines with J gene TRBJ2-7; 7 positions agree with TRBD2. The CDR3 is 16 amino acids. V shed 5 bases, J shed 5 bases, and the junction held 15 bases outside the gene matches. Germline values: CDR1 MNHEY, CDR2 SMNVEV (reference sequence). CDR3 DNA sequence: TGTGCCAGCAGTCACAACCTCCGGAGGCGGGGGAACGAGCAGTACTTC. Translation gives CASSHNLRRRGNEQYF.

The chain joins TRBV6-5 to TRBJ1-5; a weak D match, TRBD1 (5 bases). The V end was cut by 6 bases, the J end by 3 bases, with 12 bases between. Germline lookup yields CDR1 MNHEY and CDR2 SVGAGI. This CDR3 region has 14 residues. In DNA form, the CDR3 reads TGTGCCAGCAGGTCAGGGTCCCTCAATCAGCCCCAGCATTTT. Translated: CASRSGSLNQPQHF.

Concerning this clone itself: The identical CDR3 is also encoded by other nucleotide sequences in the sample. The V call is TRBV30, the J call TRBJ1-1, with 8 bases aligning to TRBD1. J was trimmed by 1 base and V by 3 bases; bases with no gene match: 7. This CDR3 comprises 15 residues. The germline CDR1 and CDR2 sequences are GTSNPN and SVGIG (reference sequence). CDR3 sequence (DNA): TGTGCCTGGAGACCCTGGGACAGGAGGAACACTGAAGCTTTCTTT. It codes for CAWRPWDRRNTEAFF.

This rearrangement joins TRBV6-5 to TRBJ2-1; 10 bases are shared with TRBD2. Germline V gene data show CDR1 as MNHEY and CDR2 as SVGAGI. Unmatched junction bases numbered 8, after V lost 6 bases and J lost 12 bases. The CDR3 covers 13 residues. The CDR3 DNA is TGTGCCAGCAGAATGGGGCTAGCGGGAGCGCAGTTCTTC. The encoded protein is CASRMGLAGAQFF.

This sequence joins TRBV5-4 and TRBJ2-5, with 9 bases matching TRBD2. The CDR3 has 16 amino acids. With 4 bases clipped from V and 5 bases from J, the junction kept 12 bases outside the gene matches. In germline, CDR1 is SGHNT, CDR2 YYREEE (reference sequence). The CDR3 DNA sequence: TGTGCCAGCAGCCCGCGTATAGCGGGAGCCGGGGAGACCCAGTACTTC. Encoded protein: CASSPRIAGAGETQYF.

The chain joins TRBV19 to TRBJ1-5, with TRBD1 matching over 9 bases. This CDR3 comprises 15 residues. CDR1 LNHDA and CDR2 SQIVND come from the germline V gene (reference sequence). V lost 9 bases and J lost 4; bases outside the gene matches: 10. CDR3 in DNA: TGTGCCAGCCTCGTATCGGGGACAGGGAATCAGCCCCAGCATTTT. This sequence encodes CASLVSGTGNQPQHF.

Details on this clone: A read error may account for a junction end that differs from germline. The gene calls are TRBV7-9 and TRBJ1-4; D unclear. Germline V gene lookup returns CDR1 SEHNR and CDR2 FQNEAQ (reference sequence). This CDR3 spans 12 amino acids. The DNA of the CDR3 is TGTTCCAGCAGCTTAAAGCACGAAAAACTGTTTTTT. Amino acid sequence: CSSSLKHEKLFF.

The rearrangement joins TRBV7-6 to TRBJ2-3; D is unclear. The CDR3 is 13 amino acids. Germline-derived CDR1 and CDR2 are SGHVS and FNYEAQ. V was cut by 0 bases and J by 5 bases, with 6 bases left in between. CDR3 coding DNA: TGTGCCAGCAGCTTAGCGAGGCAAGATACGCAGTATTTT. It specifies CASSLARQDTQYF. Full variable domain (outside the CDR3, taken from reference TRBV7-6 and TRBJ2-3): GAGVSQSPRYKVTKRGQDVALRCDPISGHVSLYWYRQALGQGPEFLTYFNYEAQQDKSGLPNDRFSAERPEGSISTLTIQRTEQRDSAMYRCASSLARQDTQYFGPGTRLTVL.

The genes are TRBV25-1 and TRBJ1-3, with TRBD1 identical over 7 bases. With V trimmed by 5 bases and J by 1 base, 5 bases remained unmatched. Germline V gene data show CDR1 as MGHDK and CDR2 as SYGVNS. The CDR3 consists of 15 residues. DNA for the CDR3: TGTGCCAGCAGTCAGGGGGTACTTTCTGGAAACACCATATATTTT. Translating it yields CASSQGVLSGNTIYF.

This clone appeared a few times. The chain couples TRBV6-6 to TRBJ1-4; D unclear. The CDR3 runs to 15 residues. Per the germline V gene, CDR1 is MNHNY and CDR2 is SVGAGI (reference sequence). Between the trimmed V and J ends, which lost 0 bases and 8 bases, there was a span of 13 bases. The CDR3 spells CASSYSRPIREKLFF. In nucleotides, the CDR3 is TGTGCCAGCAGTTACTCGCGGCCAATCCGGGAAAAACTGTTTTTT.